The sequence of this T cell receptor (beta chain) was determined in a study of T cells after posttransplantation cyclophosphamide. General study points: Recipient CMV seropositivity and CMV reactivation strongly tracked TRB clonality.

On this clone: The target antigen is unknown.

The repertoire was sequenced with immunoSEQ multiplex PCR; TCRdb's copy has only in-frame clones and lacks some. There are tens of thousands of clones in the sample, none observed a single time. CDR1 and CDR2 from the germline V gene are KGHDR and SFDVKD. Trimming left V 0 bases short and J 5 bases short, with 12 bases between. The CDR3 runs 16 residues. The sequencing sample was made of PBMCs. This receptor was identified in a woman aged 45-65 years in good health and a related stem cell transplant donor. The chain couples TRBV24-1 to TRBJ2-2, with D possibly being TRBD2 (5 bases). CDR3 residues: CATSDLGAPGTGELFF. The DNA of the CDR3 is TGTGCCACCAGTGATTTGGGCGCCCCGGGGACCGGGGAGCTGTTTTTT.